Reported below is one TCR beta chain. The entry originates in a study of identical twins. The length of the CDR3 is 14 residues. Germline V gene sequence: CDR1 SNHLY, CDR2 FYNNEI. J lost 8 bases, V lost 6 bases, and 4 bases had no gene match. cDNA carried unique molecular identifiers, and a universal primer site was added by template switching. In TCRdb, the 5' RACE reads were re-called with MiXCR into one record per CDR3 protein. The profile shows hundreds of thousands of distinct CDR3 sequences, roughly 12% of them singletons. The sample was also reused in another study, on yellow fever vaccine responses in identical twins.

Input material: CD8+ T cells sorted from blood. This clonotype originated in a woman under 30 in good health. The chain uses TRBV2 and TRBJ2-1, with 13 bases aligning to TRBD2. CDR3 residues: CASRGTSGRDEQFF. As DNA, the CDR3 is TGTGCCAGCAGGGGCACTAGCGGGAGGGATGAGCAGTTCTTC. The entire variable domain, with the rest obtained from reference TRBV2 and TRBJ2-1, is as follows: EPEVTQTPSHQVTQMGQEVILRCVPISNHLYFYWYRQILGQKVEFLVSFYNNEISEKSEIFDDQFSVERPDGSNFTLKIRSTKLEDSAMYFCASRGTSGRDEQFFGPGTRLTVL.